Shown below are 19 T cell receptor beta chains from a single sample sequenced in a study of OX40 agonist ivuxolimab in advanced cancers. Assay: immunoSEQ multiplex PCR; the TCRdb copy retains only in-frame clones and omits some. Counted here are more than 45,000 clones, about 76% occurring once; the ten biggest clones make up approximately 1.2%. The sequencing here drew on CD4+ or CD8+ T cells sorted from blood, taken in a trial of the OX40 agonist ivuxolimab. These receptors came from an adult with an advanced solid tumor such as melanoma, head and neck, liver or kidney cancer.

The V call is TRBV11-3, the J call TRBJ1-2; the D is unclear. Germline CDR1 and CDR2: SGHNT and YENEEA. Deletions cut 3 bases from V and 4 bases from J, with 12 bases between. The CDR3 is 14 amino acids. The chain's CDR3 is CASSFTQESYGYTF. CDR3 nucleotide sequence: TGTGCCAGCAGCTTTACTCAGGAATCCTATGGCTACACCTTC.

This clone has more than one count but fewer than ten. V usage is TRBV15 and J usage is TRBJ2-5, with a weak D call TRBD1 (5 bases). The V and J ends lost 0 bases and 4 bases respectively, with 9 bases between them. The V gene's germline CDR1 is LNHNV and CDR2 YYDKDF (reference sequence). The CDR3 spans 14 residues. For the CDR3, the DNA is TGTGCCACCAGCAGAGACCAGGGCGGAGAGACCCAGTACTTC. Translation gives CATSRDQGGETQYF. Full variable domain (rest looked up from reference TRBV15 and TRBJ2-5): DAMVIQNPRYQVTQFGKPVTLSCSQTLNHNVMYWYQQKSSQAPKLLFHYYDKDFNNEADTPDNFQSRRPNTSFCFLDIRSPGLGDTAMYLCATSRDQGGETQYFGPGTRLLVL.

CDR3 amino acids: CASSRTPDYEQYF. As DNA, the CDR3 is TGTGCCAGCAGTCGGACACCTGATTACGAGCAGTACTTC. The gene calls are TRBV28 and TRBJ2-7, with TRBD1 as a possible D gene (5 bases). The CDR3 consists of 13 residues. Germline V CDR1 and CDR2: MDHEN, SYDVKM. V was pared by 5 bases and J by 4 bases, with 12 bases between.

The chain recombines TRBV30 with TRBJ2-5; D ambiguous. The germline V gene has CDR1 GTSNPN and CDR2 SVGIG (reference sequence). The CDR3 is made up of 14 amino acids. Trimming shortened V by 0 bases and J by 5 bases, and 13 bases separated the two germline ends. CDR3 sequence (DNA): TGTGCCTGGAGTGTCCCGGCCCTTAAGGAGACCCAGTACTTC. It encodes CAWSVPALKETQYF.

This rearrangement joins TRBV30 to TRBJ1-3; TRBD1 matches 7 bases. Germline assignment: CDR1 GTSNPN and CDR2 SVGIG (reference sequence). V was pared by 2 bases and J by 4 bases, with 8 bases of the junction left unmatched. The CDR3 runs to 15 residues. The CDR3 DNA reads TGTGCCTGGAGTTCTCCACAGGGGAGCGGAAACACCATATATTTT. As protein: CAWSSPQGSGNTIYF. Using reference TRBV30 and TRBJ1-3 for the parts outside the CDR3, the full variable domain is SQTIHQWPATLVQPVGSPLSLECTVEGTSNPNLYWYRQAAGRGLQLLFYSVGIGQISSEVPQNLSASRPQDRQFILSSKKLLLSDSGFYLCAWSSPQGSGNTIYFGEGSWLTVV.

The chain links TRBV7-3 to TRBJ1-2, with 8 bases aligning to TRBD1. The V gene end was trimmed by 4 bases and the J gene end by 7 bases; junction bases not matched to a gene: 14. Germline values: CDR1 SGHTA, CDR2 FQGTGA. The CDR3 is 16 amino acids. The CDR3 DNA reads TGTGCCAGCAGCTCTTCGGCCCAGGGGGCAGGGGGTGGCTACACCTTC. Its translation is CASSSSAQGAGGGYTF.

V gene TRBV7-3 combines with J gene TRBJ2-7; TRBD2 aligns across 8 bases. From germline, CDR1 is SGHTA and CDR2 FQGTGA. The junction had 6 bases not matched to a gene; V was cut back by 5 bases and J by 6 bases. The CDR3 is made up of 13 amino acids. CDR3 residues: CASSLFRGGEQYF. The CDR3 DNA follows: TGTGCCAGCAGCCTTTTCCGGGGGGGCGAGCAGTACTTC.

The V gene is TRBV11-3, the J gene TRBJ2-2, with 9 bases fitting TRBD2. CDR3 length: 18 amino acids. The germline gives CDR1 SGHNT, CDR2 YENEEA. J was trimmed by 4 bases and V by 4 bases; bases with no gene match: 13. CDR3 sequence (DNA): TGTGCCAGCAGCTCCGCTACCTTCCGCGGGAGGGGCACCGGGGAGCTGTTTTTT. Its translation: CASSSATFRGRGTGELFF.

This chain joins TRBV5-1 and TRBJ1-2, with a tentative D call TRBD1 (6 bases). This CDR3 is built from 15 residues. Per germline, CDR1 SGHRS and CDR2 YFSETQ. Trimming took off 1 base at V and 7 bases at J, with 17 bases between the two ends. The CDR3 nucleotides are TGCGCCAGCAGCTTGACCGGGACGGGGGCATTTGGCTACACCTTC. Translation gives CASSLTGTGAFGYTF.

This clone came up a few times. This chain joins TRBV7-2 and TRBJ2-5; 9 nucleotides line up with TRBD2. The V segment lost 1 base and the J segment 5 bases; nucleotides outside the gene matches: 5. The CDR3 runs 15 residues. Germline V lookup: CDR1 SGHTA, CDR2 FQGNSA. The CDR3 region is CASSLVASGAETQYF. For the CDR3, the DNA is TGTGCCAGCAGCTTAGTTGCTAGCGGGGCTGAGACCCAGTACTTC. The entire variable domain, with the rest obtained from reference TRBV7-2 and TRBJ2-5, is as follows: GAGVSQSPSNKVTEKGKDVELRCDPISGHTALYWYRQSLGQGLEFLIYFQGNSAPDKSGLPSDRFSAERTGGSVSTLTIQRTQQEDSAVYLCASSLVASGAETQYFGPGTRLLVL.

V gene TRBV27 combines with J gene TRBJ2-1; 11 bases are a match to TRBD2. CDR3 length: 17 residues. Trimming at V came to 6 bases and at J to 4 bases, leaving 11 bases not matched to a gene. Germline V lookup: CDR1 MNHEY, CDR2 SMNVEV (reference sequence). The CDR3 is CASSPKVGLAAYNEQFF. Written as DNA, the CDR3 is TGTGCCAGCAGCCCTAAGGTGGGACTAGCGGCGTACAATGAGCAGTTCTTC.

The chain has TRBV4-2 and TRBJ2-5, with a weak D call TRBD1 (6 bases). This CDR3 has 17 residues. V dropped 3 bases and J dropped 1 base, with 18 bases sitting between them. Germline V gene data show CDR1 as LGHNA and CDR2 as YNFKEQ. CDR3 nucleotide sequence: TGTGCCAGCAGCCATGCCTCAGGGGTCCCCGGCCAAGAGACCCAGTACTTC. It yields the protein CASSHASGVPGQETQYF.

This chain uses TRBV5-6 with TRBJ2-2; possibly TRBD2 for D (6 bases). Germline CDR1 is SGHDT and CDR2 is YYEEEE. The CDR3 sequence is 15 residues long. With 0 bases removed from V and 2 bases from J, the gap between germline ends came to 8 bases. The CDR3 nucleotides read TGTGCCAGCAGCTTGGTGGGGGGTAACACCGGGGAGCTGTTTTTT. Protein: CASSLVGGNTGELFF.

The chain couples TRBV19 to TRBJ2-2, with TRBD1 matching 10 bases. CDR1 and CDR2 (germline): LNHDA, SQIVND (reference sequence). CDR3 size: 16 residues. V shed 2 bases and J 7 bases; nucleotides not matched to a gene: 7. The CDR3 spells CASSILGQGVVGELFF. The CDR3 DNA reads TGTGCCAGTAGTATACTCGGACAGGGGGTCGTCGGGGAGCTGTTTTTT.

The rearrangement joins TRBV19 to TRBJ1-5; TRBD1 might be the D (6 bases). V lost 8 bases to trimming and J lost 0 bases, with 17 bases between them. This CDR3 has 16 amino acids. CDR1 LNHDA and CDR2 SQIVND come from the germline V gene (reference sequence). The CDR3 sequence: CASAQTGGFSNQPQHF. The CDR3 nucleotides are TGTGCCAGTGCCCAGACAGGTGGCTTTAGCAATCAGCCCCAGCATTTT. The variable domain in full, completed from reference TRBV19 and TRBJ1-5, reads DGGITQSPKYLFRKEGQNVTLSCEQNLNHDAMYWYRQDPGQGLRLIYYSQIVNDFQKGDIAEGYSVSREKKESFPLTVTSAQKNPTAFYLCASAQTGGFSNQPQHFGDGTRLSIL.

The chain carries TRBV6-6 and TRBJ2-3; D gene unclear. The CDR3 sequence is 15 residues long. Trimming took 5 bases from V and 2 from J, leaving 14 bases between them. The germline V gene encodes CDR1 MNHNY and CDR2 SVGAGI (reference sequence). CDR3 DNA: TGTGCCAGCAGTCCCCTCGATGGACCCACAGATACGCAGTATTTT. The encoded protein is CASSPLDGPTDTQYF.

The J gene is TRBJ2-5, the V gene TRBV29-1; TRBD1 or TRBD2 may be the D gene (5 bases each). The germline CDR1 and CDR2 sequences are SQVTM and ANQGSEA. The CDR3 runs 12 residues. Between the trimmed V and J ends, which lost 7 bases and 6 bases, there was a span of 15 bases. CDR3 in amino acids: CSGPGPGKTQYF. The CDR3 nucleotides are TGCAGCGGACCGGGACCGGGGAAGACCCAGTACTTC.

This clone was found once. The rearrangement links TRBV7-2 to TRBJ2-3, with no clear D. V was trimmed by 7 bases and J by 2 bases, leaving 19 bases between them. The CDR3 length is 16 residues. Germline V gives CDR1 SGHTA, CDR2 FQGNSA. DNA of the CDR3: TGTGCCAGCATCAAAAAAGTGGGGTGGTACACAGATACGCAGTATTTT. Its protein product is CASIKKVGWYTDTQYF.

The chain links TRBV5-1 to TRBJ1-3; perhaps TRBD1 as D (5 bases). Trimming took off 4 bases at V and 4 bases at J, with 9 bases between the two ends. This CDR3 contains 13 residues. Per germline, CDR1 SGHRS and CDR2 YFSETQ. The CDR3 nucleotides read TGCGCCAGCAGCCTTGACAGCGGAAACACCATATATTTT. Residues: CASSLDSGNTIYF.